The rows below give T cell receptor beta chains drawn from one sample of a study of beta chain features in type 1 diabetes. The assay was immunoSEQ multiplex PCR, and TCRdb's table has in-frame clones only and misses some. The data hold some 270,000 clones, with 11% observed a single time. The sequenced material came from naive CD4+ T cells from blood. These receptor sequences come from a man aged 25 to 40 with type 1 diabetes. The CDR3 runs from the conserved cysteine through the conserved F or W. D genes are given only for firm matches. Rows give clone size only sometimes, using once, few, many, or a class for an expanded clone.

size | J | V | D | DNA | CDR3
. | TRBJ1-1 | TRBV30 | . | TGTGCCTGGATACTGGCAGGGCGGACTGAAGCTTTCTTT | CAWILAGRTEAFF
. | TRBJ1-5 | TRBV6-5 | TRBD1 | TGTGCCAGCAGTTCCAGGGGGAATAACCAGCCCCAGCATTTT | CASSSRGNNQPQHF
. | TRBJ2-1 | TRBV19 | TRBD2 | TGTGCCAGTAGGGCCAGCGGGGGGATCAATGAGCAGTTCTTC | CASRASGGINEQFF
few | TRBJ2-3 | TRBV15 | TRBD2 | TGTGCCACCAGCCGATCCCCGGGACTAGCGGGGGGGAGCACAGATACGCAGTATTTT | CATSRSPGLAGGSTDTQYF
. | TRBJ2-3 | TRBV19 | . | TGTGCCAGTGGCCAGGGTGGTACAGATACGCAGTATTTT | CASGQGGTDTQYF
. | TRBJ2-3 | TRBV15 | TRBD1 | TGTGCCACCAGCAGAGAAAGGGGGCCTGAAGATACGCAGTATTTT | CATSRERGPEDTQYF
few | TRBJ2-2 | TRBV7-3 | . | TGTGCCAGCAGCTTAACACGAGGGGGGGGCACCGGGGAGCTGTTTTTT | CASSLTRGGGTGELFF
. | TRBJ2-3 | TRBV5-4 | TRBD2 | TGTGCCAGCAGCACGCTAGCGGGGGGGGGAACAGATACGCAGTATTTT | CASSTLAGGGTDTQYF
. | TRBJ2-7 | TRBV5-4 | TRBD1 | TGTGCCAGCAGACCCAGGGGACAGAAATACGAGCAGTACTTC | CASRPRGQKYEQYF
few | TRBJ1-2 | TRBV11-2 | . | TGTGCCAGCAGCTTAGTAGCAGGGGAGAAAGGCTACACCTTC | CASSLVAGEKGYTF
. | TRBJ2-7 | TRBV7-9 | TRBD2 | TGTGCCAGCAGCTTACAGCGGGGGGTCTCCTACGAGCAGTACTTC | CASSLQRGVSYEQYF
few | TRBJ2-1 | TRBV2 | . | TGTGCCAGCAGCGCTGACACATACAATGAGCAGTTCTTC | CASSADTYNEQFF
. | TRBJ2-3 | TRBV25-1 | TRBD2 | TGTGCCACCGTGACTAGCGGGGCAGATACGCAGTATTTT | CATVTSGADTQYF
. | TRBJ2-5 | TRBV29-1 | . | TGCAGCGTTGTGGCAGGGGAAGAGACCCAGTACTTC | CSVVAGEETQYF
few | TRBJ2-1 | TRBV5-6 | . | TGTGCCAGCAGCCCCTTGCAGTTCTTC | CASSPLQFF
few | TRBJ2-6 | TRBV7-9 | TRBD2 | TGTGCCAGCAGCTTACCATCCGGGACTACTGGGGCCAACGTCCTGACTTTC | CASSLPSGTTGANVLTF
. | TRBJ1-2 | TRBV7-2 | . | TGTGCCAGCAGCTTAGCTCCGGGGAGGAGGAACTATGGCTACACCTTC | CASSLAPGRRNYGYTF
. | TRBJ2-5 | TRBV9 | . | TGTGCCAGCAGCGACAGGTACCAAGAGACCCAGTACTTC | CASSDRYQETQYF
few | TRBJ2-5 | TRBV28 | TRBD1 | TGTGCCAGCAGTTTACCTGGGACAGGGGCAGAGACCCAGTACTTC | CASSLPGTGAETQYF
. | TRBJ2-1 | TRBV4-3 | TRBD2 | TGCGCCAGCAGCCTTAGGACTAGCGGGGGGGCTTCCAATGAGCAGTTCTTC | CASSLRTSGGASNEQFF
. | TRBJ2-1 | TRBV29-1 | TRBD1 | TGCAGCGTGGAACAGGGGGCGGACAATGAGCAGTTCTTC | CSVEQGADNEQFF
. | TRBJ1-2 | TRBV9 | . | TGTGCCAGCAGCGCAAACCCCCGGAGAGCATATTTCAACTATGGCTACACCTTC | CASSANPRRAYFNYGYTF
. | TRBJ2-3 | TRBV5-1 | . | TGCGCCAGCAGCTTCCAGGGGGGAGATACGCAGTATTTT | CASSFQGGDTQYF
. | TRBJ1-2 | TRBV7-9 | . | TGTGCCAGCAGCTTAAGGACAGTAGCTAACTATGGCTACACCTTC | CASSLRTVANYGYTF
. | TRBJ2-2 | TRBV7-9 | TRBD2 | TGTGCCGCCAGAGGGCAGGCAGCCGGGACTAGCGGGACCGGGGAGCTGTTTTTT | CAARGQAAGTSGTGELFF
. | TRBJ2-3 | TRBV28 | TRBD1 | TGTGCCAGCCGGGACAGCAGCACAGATACGCAGTATTTT | CASRDSSTDTQYF
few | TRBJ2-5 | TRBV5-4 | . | TGTGCCAGCAGCTCCGCCGGGTCCCAAGCCCAGTACTTC | CASSSAGSQAQYF
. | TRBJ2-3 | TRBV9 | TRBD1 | TGTGCCAGCAATATGGACAGGTTGAACACAGATACGCAGTATTTT | CASNMDRLNTDTQYF
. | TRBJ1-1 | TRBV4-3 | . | TGCGCCAGCAGCACTCCCAGGGGACTCCGGGGGGGAGCTGAAGCTTTCTTT | CASSTPRGLRGGAEAFF
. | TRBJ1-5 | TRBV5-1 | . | TGCGCCAGCAGCTTGGCGGGGGACAGCAATCAGCCCCAGCATTTT | CASSLAGDSNQPQHF
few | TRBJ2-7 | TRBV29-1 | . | TGCAGCGCATCCCGGGTTACCGGGGAGCAGTACTTC | CSASRVTGEQYF
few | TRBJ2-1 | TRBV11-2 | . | TGTGCCAGCAGCTTAGCCCCCGACAATGAGCAGTTCTTC | CASSLAPDNEQFF
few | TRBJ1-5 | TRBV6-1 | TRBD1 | TGTGCCAGCAGTGAATACAGGGGTGGCAATCAGCCCCAGCATTTT | CASSEYRGGNQPQHF
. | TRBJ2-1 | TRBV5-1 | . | TGCGCCAGCAGCGACGGGGAATCCTACAATGAGCAGTTCTTC | CASSDGESYNEQFF
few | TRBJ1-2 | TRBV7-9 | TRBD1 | TGTGCCAGCAGCTCCACGACAGGGTACTATGGCTACACCTTC | CASSSTTGYYGYTF
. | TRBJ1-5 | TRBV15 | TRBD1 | TGTGCCACCTCTAAAGGACAGGGCAATCAGCCCCAGCATTTT | CATSKGQGNQPQHF
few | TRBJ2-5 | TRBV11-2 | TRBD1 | TGTGCCAGCAGCGATACAGGGGGCGGGGAGACCCAGTACTTC | CASSDTGGGETQYF
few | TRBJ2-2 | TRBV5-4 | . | TGTGCCAGCAGCCGGGGGATCAACACCGGGGAGCTGTTTTTT | CASSRGINTGELFF
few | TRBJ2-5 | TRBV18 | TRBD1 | TGTGCCAGCCTGGACGACAGGGGGAAGACCCAGTACTTC | CASLDDRGKTQYF
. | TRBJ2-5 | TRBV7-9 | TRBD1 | TGTGCCAGCAGCCCGGGGACAGGGGGTAGGAAAGAGACCCAGTACTTC | CASSPGTGGRKETQYF
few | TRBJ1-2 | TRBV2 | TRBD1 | TGTGCCAGCTTGTACAGGGGGGGAGACTATGGCTACACCTTC | CASLYRGGDYGYTF